The entry below gives a single TCR beta chain sequence along with its context. This same CDR3 is encoded by further DNA sequences in the sample. Assay used: immunoSEQ multiplex PCR; TCRdb lists only in-frame clones, some missing. The sample gives roughly 300,000 clones, 65% to 90% of which show up once; approximately 4.6% is in the top ten. This entry is derived from a study of blood T cell repertoires in COVID-19. For the study at large: Collection of acute and convalescent COVID-19 samples took place in the United States, Italy and Spain. T cells, B-cell-depleted T cells, or PBMCs provided the cDNA or gDNA that served as material.

V was clipped by 1 base and J by 10 bases; unmatched bases: 1. Germline V gives CDR1 SGHTA, CDR2 FQGNSA. The CDR3 sequence is 13 residues long. The chain joins TRBV7-2 to TRBJ1-6; 7 bases agree with TRBD1. This TCR derives from a woman aged 40-49 years with acute COVID-19. Sequenced material: PBMCs or T cells enriched from blood (not recorded which). CDR3 bases: TGTGCCAGCAGCTTAGACAGGGGATCACCCCTCCACTTT. Translated: CASSLDRGSPLHF.